The present T cell receptor (beta chain) was sequenced within a study of memory CD4+ T cells and cytomegalovirus serostatus. General observations from the study: CD4+ memory repertoires contained about two fifths of the 164 reported CMV TCRbeta sequences. Suggested: most of the CMV-linked TCR signature lies in CD4+ memory cells.

The sort gate was single viable CD3+CD4+CD8-CD45RO+ cells for memory CD4+ T cells. After thawing, CD4+ T cells were positively selected. The CDR3 loop spans 13 amino acids. Trimming shortened V by 6 bases and J by 1 base, and 10 bases separated the two germline ends. Germline CDR1 and CDR2: SGHNT and YYREEE (reference sequence). Profiling relied on immunoSEQ multiplex PCR, and the TCRdb table lists in-frame clones only, not all of them. The table shows over 65,000 clones, with about 78% occurring only once. About this clone itself: Its matching antigen is unknown.

Material: memory CD4+ T cells from blood. The gene calls are TRBV5-4 and TRBJ1-1; D is uncertain. The receptor was derived from an adult in good health and CMV-seropositive. CDR3 nucleotide sequence: TGTGCCAGCAAAGGACGGGCGAACACTGAAGCTTTCTTT. Translating gives CASKGRANTEAFF.